A selection of T cell receptor beta chains follows, all from one sample in a study of neurological immune-mediated disorders. TCRdb fed the 5' RACE reads into MiXCR, producing one record per CDR3 protein. The sample holds some 37,000 distinct CDR3 sequences; 10% are singletons and the top ten take about 7%. Sequencing was done on a sample of PBMCs. These receptors came from a woman under 40 with HTLV-1-associated myelopathy (HAM/TSP). Both conserved end residues are part of each CDR3. Each record gives: clone size, V gene, CDR3 length, J gene, D gene, CDR3 protein, CDR3 DNA. The D gene is left open where the match is weak. Size values are once, few and many counts, or a class for expanded clones, and some rows have none.

-	TRBV5-6	20	TRBJ2-3	-	CASSFYICSARGTPTDTQYF	-
many	TRBV11-3	16	TRBJ2-2	-	CASSETRDRYTGELFF	TGTGCCAGCAGCGAAACGCGGGACAGATACACCGGGGAGCTGTTTTTT
many	TRBV5-1	17	TRBJ1-3	-	CASSLAGRTSSGNTIYF	TGCGCCAGCAGCTTGGCCGGCCGGACTTCCTCTGGAAACACCATATATTTT
many	TRBV5-1	12	TRBJ1-4	-	CASRGAGEKLFF	TGCGCCAGCAGGGGGGCTGGGGAAAAACTGTTTTTT
many	TRBV5-1	21	TRBJ1-4	TRBD1	CASSLVFVVTGPGQGNEKLFF	TGCGCCAGCAGCTTGGTGTTTGTGGTAACCGGGCCGGGACAGGGAAATGAAAAACTGTTTTTT
many	TRBV6-4	15	TRBJ2-1	TRBD2	CASSESAGGYGEQFF	TGTGCCAGCAGTGAAAGTGCGGGGGGGTACGGTGAGCAGTTCTTC
many	TRBV7-2	17	TRBJ2-5	TRBD2	CASSLLHLAGEGETQYF	TGTGCCAGCAGCCTACTCCACCTAGCGGGGGAAGGAGAGACCCAGTACTTC
many	TRBV3-1	17	TRBJ2-6	TRBD1	CASSQALTGAGANVLTF	TGTGCCAGCAGCCAGGCCCTCACAGGGGCAGGGGCCAACGTCCTGACTTTC
medium-sized	TRBV10-3	15	TRBJ2-3	TRBD1	CAISAGQGHGDTQYF	TGTGCCATCAGTGCGGGACAGGGTCACGGAGATACGCAGTATTTT
many	TRBV14	17	TRBJ1-4	TRBD1	CASSQAGQGFDNEKLFF	TGTGCCAGCAGCCAAGCGGGACAGGGTTTCGATAATGAAAAACTGTTTTTT
many	TRBV29-1	14	TRBJ2-1	-	CSVAQGISFNEQFF	TGCAGCGTTGCGCAGGGGATTTCGTTCAATGAGCAGTTCTTC
many	TRBV12-3/TRBV12-4	14	TRBJ1-1	-	CASSADRKNTEAFF	TGTGCCAGCAGTGCCGACAGGAAAAACACTGAAGCTTTCTTT
many	TRBV20-1	14	TRBJ2-7	-	CSARGRASSYEQYF	TGCAGTGCTAGAGGCAGGGCGAGCTCCTACGAGCAGTACTTC
many	TRBV5-1	15	TRBJ1-5	-	CASSLGEGSGPPQHF	TGCGCCAGCAGCTTGGGGGAGGGGTCCGGGCCTCCCCAGCATTTT
many	TRBV7-6	19	TRBJ2-1	TRBD2	CASSLRFGGGTYSYNEQFF	TGTGCCAGCAGCTTAAGGTTCGGCGGGGGGACCTACTCCTACAATGAGCAGTTCTTC
many	TRBV6-5	14	TRBJ2-7	-	CASSYGGFPIEQYF	TGTGCCAGCAGTTACGGGGGTTTTCCCATCGAGCAGTACTTC
many	TRBV20-1	16	TRBJ1-4	TRBD1	CSASRGPFSTNEKLFF	TGCAGTGCTAGCAGGGGGCCATTTTCAACTAATGAAAAACTGTTTTTT
-	TRBV30	10	TRBJ1-1	-	CAWEGVGAFF	TGTGCCTGGGAAGGGGTTGGGGCTTTCTTT
many	TRBV5-1	13	TRBJ1-2	-	CASSVGVNYGYTF	TGCGCCAGCAGCGTGGGAGTTAACTATGGCTACACCTTC
many	TRBV5-1	13	TRBJ1-1	-	CASSLPGRTEAFF	TGCGCCAGCAGCTTGCCAGGGAGAACTGAAGCTTTCTTT
many	TRBV6-1	14	TRBJ2-2	TRBD1	CASKRTGVTGELFF	TGTGCCAGCAAAAGGACAGGGGTCACCGGGGAGCTGTTTTTT
many	TRBV24-1	16	TRBJ2-2	TRBD1	CATSDSGQGATGELFF	TGTGCCACCAGTGACTCAGGACAGGGGGCGACCGGGGAGCTGTTTTTT
-	TRBV6-6	12	TRBJ2-3	-	CASSFPGDTQYF	TGTGCCAGCAGTTTTCCGGGAGATACGCAGTATTTT
many	TRBV20-1	14	TRBJ2-6	-	CSASPRSGANVLTF	TGCAGTGCTAGTCCTCGCTCTGGGGCCAACGTCCTGACTTTC
many	TRBV20-1	15	TRBJ1-1	TRBD1	CSAPDPQGANTEAFF	TGCAGTGCTCCTGACCCACAGGGGGCGAACACTGAAGCTTTCTTT
many	TRBV20-1	20	TRBJ2-5	-	CSANGDLRGRGSRYQETQYF	TGCAGTGCTAATGGGGACCTAAGGGGTCGGGGCTCACGTTACCAAGAGACCCAGTACTTC
many	TRBV6-6	16	TRBJ1-5	TRBD1	CASSKTQGAGNQPQHF	TGTGCCAGCAGCAAGACACAGGGGGCGGGAAATCAGCCCCAGCATTTT
many	TRBV5-1	14	TRBJ1-6	-	CASSLADYNSPLHF	TGCGCCAGCAGCTTGGCCGACTATAATTCACCCCTCCACTTT
medium-sized	TRBV7-2	14	TRBJ1-2	TRBD1	CASSSYGTGEGYTF	TGTGCCAGCAGCTCCTACGGGACAGGGGAAGGCTACACCTTC
many	TRBV5-1	13	TRBJ2-1	TRBD1	CASRPDRGNEQFF	TGCGCCAGCAGACCCGACAGGGGGAATGAGCAGTTCTTC
many	TRBV5-6	12	TRBJ2-7	-	CASSSGYYEQYF	TGTGCCAGCAGCTCCGGGTACTACGAGCAGTACTTC
many	TRBV20-1	14	TRBJ2-3	-	CSARDGGAADTQYF	TGCAGTGCTAGAGATGGAGGGGCTGCGGATACGCAGTATTTT
many	TRBV20-1	13	TRBJ1-5	TRBD1	CSALGDRGQPQHF	TGCAGTGCTCTCGGGGACAGGGGTCAGCCCCAGCATTTT
many	TRBV29-1	15	TRBJ2-3	-	CSVGSVSSSTDTQYF	TGCAGCGTTGGCAGCGTGAGCTCTAGCACAGATACGCAGTATTTT
-	TRBV5-1	14	TRBJ1-4	TRBD1	CASSSGTGGEKLFF	TGCGCCAGCAGCTCCGGGACAGGGGGTGAAAAACTGTTTTTT
many	TRBV7-9	15	TRBJ2-1	TRBD2	CASSLSGLAGEEQFF	TGTGCCAGCAGCTTATCGGGACTAGCGGGGGAGGAGCAGTTCTTC
few	TRBV20-1	12	TRBJ1-5	-	CSARELGQPQHF	TGCAGTGCTAGAGAACTGGGGCAGCCCCAGCATTTT
many	TRBV5-1	14	TRBJ2-2	-	CASSLSQNTGELFF	TGCGCCAGCAGCTTAAGTCAGAACACCGGGGAGCTGTTTTTT
many	TRBV11-2	15	TRBJ1-1	-	CASSLVTGENTEAFF	TGTGCCAGCAGCTTAGTGACAGGAGAGAACACTGAAGCTTTCTTT
many	TRBV20-1	14	TRBJ2-3	TRBD2	CSAHLAGGRDTQYF	TGCAGTGCCCACCTAGCGGGGGGCAGGGATACGCAGTATTTT
many	TRBV20-1	15	TRBJ1-5	-	CSARDVGESNQPQHF	TGCAGTGCTAGAGATGTAGGGGAGAGCAATCAGCCCCAGCATTTT
many	TRBV6-2/TRBV6-3	17	TRBJ1-6	-	CASSKGGVAGYNSPLHF	TGTGCCAGCAGTAAAGGGGGGGTCGCCGGATATAATTCACCCCTCCACTTT
many	TRBV12-3/TRBV12-4	15	TRBJ1-1	-	CASSSSGLRDTEAFF	TGTGCCAGCAGTTCGTCAGGGTTAAGGGACACTGAAGCTTTCTTT
-	TRBV20-1	15	TRBJ2-1	TRBD2	CSAWEAGGAYNEQFF	TGCAGTGCTTGGGAGGCCGGGGGGGCCTACAATGAGCAGTTCTTC
many	TRBV5-1	15	TRBJ2-7	-	CASSLSPGVTYEQYF	TGCGCCAGCAGCTTGTCTCCAGGGGTGACCTACGAGCAGTACTTC
many	TRBV20-1	16	TRBJ2-1	TRBD2	CSAYRTSGGSYNEQFF	TGCAGTGCCTACCGGACTAGCGGGGGTAGCTACAATGAGCAGTTCTTC
many	TRBV12-3/TRBV12-4	14	TRBJ2-3	TRBD2	CASSSSGGADTQYF	TGTGCCAGCAGTTCCAGCGGGGGGGCAGATACGCAGTATTTT
many	TRBV20-1	12	TRBJ2-4	-	CSASHSKNIQYF	TGCAGTGCTAGTCACTCGAAAAACATTCAGTACTTC
many	TRBV20-1	13	TRBJ1-2	TRBD1	CSVGQGESRGYTF	TGCAGTGTTGGACAGGGAGAAAGTCGAGGCTACACCTTC
many	TRBV5-5	16	TRBJ2-3	-	CASSLLERTYTDTQYF	TGTGCCAGCAGCTTGTTAGAGCGGACCTACACAGATACGCAGTATTTT
-	TRBV7-2	19	TRBJ2-1	-	CASSLRPLGAGAPYNEQFF	TGTGCCAGCAGCTTAAGGCCCCTAGGCGCTGGGGCCCCCTACAATGAGCAGTTCTTC
many	TRBV20-1	14	TRBJ1-2	-	CSAEQGRQEYGYTF	TGCAGTGCCGAACAGGGACGACAGGAGTATGGCTACACCTTC
many	TRBV5-1	16	TRBJ2-1	-	CASSLARDSFYNEQFF	TGCGCCAGCAGCTTGGCACGAGACAGCTTCTACAATGAGCAGTTCTTC
medium-sized	TRBV7-2	15	TRBJ2-7	-	CASSSKTGTGYEQYF	TGTGCCAGCAGCAGCAAAACCGGGACTGGCTACGAGCAGTACTTC
many	TRBV24-1	17	TRBJ2-3	-	CATSDGGLGSYTDTQYF	TGTGCCACCAGTGATGGGGGATTGGGTTCTTACACAGATACGCAGTATTTT
many	TRBV7-2	13	TRBJ1-5	-	CASSFKYDQPQHF	TGTGCCAGCAGCTTCAAGTACGATCAGCCCCAGCATTTT
many	TRBV30	12	TRBJ1-2	-	CAWSDRNYGYTF	TGTGCCTGGAGTGACAGAAACTATGGCTACACCTTC
medium-sized	TRBV12-3/TRBV12-4	13	TRBJ2-7	-	CASSSQAVNEQYF	TGTGCCAGCAGTTCACAGGCGGTCAACGAGCAGTACTTC
many	TRBV10-3	14	TRBJ2-5	-	CAISGDRHQETQYF	TGTGCCATCAGTGGTGACAGACATCAAGAGACCCAGTACTTC
many	TRBV20-1	15	TRBJ2-7	-	CSARPSVGGGYEQYF	TGCAGTGCTAGGCCTTCGGTGGGGGGCGGATACGAGCAGTACTTC